Following are 30 T cell receptor beta chains from one sample sequenced in a study of cytomegalovirus exposure and HLA in healthy donors (TCRdb year 2017). Libraries were made using the immunoSEQ multiplex PCR assay. For the multiplex PCR, a mixture combining 60 forward primers for TCR Vbeta segments and 13 reverse primers for TCR Jbeta segments was used. TCRdb stores this immuneACCESS table with in-frame sequences only. Part of the clones is absent; in the studies checked, under half of the shortfall reflects unresolved V genes, and no reason is known for the rest. This sample lists fewer than 200,000 clones; approximately 70% were detected once. 7% to 7.5% of the sample is taken by the ten largest. The sample consisted of PBMCs. Receptor source: a man aged 40-49 years in good health and CMV-seropositive.

This chain connects TRBV14 to TRBJ2-2; 14 bases are a match to TRBD2. This CDR3 contains 17 residues. The germline CDR1 and CDR2 sequences are SGHDN and FVKESK. V gave up 2 bases and J gave up 4 bases; unmatched junction bases: 3. The CDR3 DNA reads TGTGCCAGCAGCCAACCGGGACTAGCGGGGGCCACCGGGGAGCTGTTTTTT. As protein: CASSQPGLAGATGELFF.

V is TRBV5-4 and J is TRBJ1-1; 8 nucleotides match TRBD1. J lost 4 bases, V lost 7 bases, and 9 bases had no gene match. The CDR3 sequence is 14 residues long. Looked up from germline, CDR1 is SGHNT and CDR2 is YYREEE (reference sequence). CDR3 sequence: CASPPATGGTEAFF. In nucleotides, the CDR3 is TGTGCCAGCCCCCCCGCCACAGGGGGCACTGAAGCTTTCTTT.

The CDR3: CASSLAGTQVNQPQHF. The DNA for the CDR3 is TGTGCCAGCAGCCTTGCCGGGACACAGGTCAATCAGCCCCAGCATTTT. The V gene is TRBV5-6, the J gene TRBJ1-5, with D maybe TRBD1 (6 bases). The germline V gene has CDR1 SGHDT and CDR2 YYEEEE. This CDR3 is built from 16 residues. The V end was cut by 4 bases, the J end by 3 bases, with 17 bases between.

The J gene is TRBJ2-2, the V gene TRBV4-2, with TRBD2 matching over 12 bases. V shed 5 bases and J 4 bases; nucleotides not matched to a gene: 8. This CDR3 has 17 amino acids. The V gene's germline CDR1 is LGHNA and CDR2 YNFKEQ. The CDR3 here is CASSSSSGGASTGELFF. CDR3 DNA: TGTGCCAGCAGCTCCTCTAGCGGGGGGGCGAGCACCGGGGAGCTGTTTTTT.

The rearrangement joins TRBV5-5 to TRBJ2-1, with D perhaps matching TRBD1 (5 bases). Looked up from germline, CDR1 is SGHKS and CDR2 is YYEKEE (reference sequence). The CDR3 loop spans 13 amino acids. V lost 3 bases and J lost 6, with 10 bases in between. The CDR3 loop reads CASSSRQGNEQFF. The CDR3 DNA sequence: TGTGCCAGCAGCTCCCGGCAGGGCAATGAGCAGTTCTTC. Filled out from reference TRBV5-5 and TRBJ2-1, the complete variable domain reads DAGVTQSPTHLIKTRGQQVTLRCSPISGHKSVSWYQQVLGQGPQFIFQYYEKEERGRGNFPDRFSARQFPNYSSELNVNALLLGDSALYLCASSSRQGNEQFFGPGTRLTVL.

The chain joins TRBV7-3 to TRBJ2-2; tentative D call: TRBD1 (6 bases). The V and J ends lost 8 bases and 7 bases respectively, with 20 bases between them. The CDR3 has 15 amino acids. Germline CDR1 SGHTA, CDR2 FQGTGA. DNA for the CDR3: TGTGCCAGCGGACCGGGCCCCCAGGGGCGCGGGGAGCTGTTTTTT. This sequence encodes CASGPGPQGRGELFF.

V is TRBV5-1 and J is TRBJ2-7; 7 nucleotides match TRBD1. The CDR3 sequence is 19 residues long. With 5 bases clipped from V and 3 bases from J, the junction kept 23 bases outside the gene matches. CDR1 is SGHRS and CDR2 is YFSETQ in the germline V gene. CDR3 nucleotides: TGCGCCAGCAGTCCACAACCCCCAGGGAAGGGGGCTAGGGACTACGAGCAGTACTTC. Translating it yields CASSPQPPGKGARDYEQYF.

This clone occurred a few times. At one boundary the junction diverges from the germline segment, which might be a read error. The gene calls are TRBV7-9 and TRBJ1-2, with TRBD1 matching 9 bases. This CDR3 spans 13 amino acids. The germline CDR1 and CDR2 sequences are SEHNR and FQNEAQ (reference sequence). The CDR3 DNA reads TGTTCCAGCAGCCCCCGACAGGGGGATGGCTACACCTTC. It translates to CSSSPRQGDGYTF.

V usage is TRBV29-1 and J usage is TRBJ2-3, with D possibly being TRBD2 (6 bases). CDR1 is SQVTM and CDR2 is ANQGSEA in the germline V gene. This CDR3 spans 12 amino acids. Trimming took 7 bases from V and 7 from J, leaving 15 bases between them. The CDR3 is CSGGVRGNTQYF. Here the CDR3 DNA reads TGCAGCGGGGGCGTACGGGGGAATACGCAGTATTTT.

The chain couples TRBV2 to TRBJ1-6; TRBD1 matches 10 bases. Trimming cost V 2 bases and J 8 bases; bases outside gene matches: 3. CDR1 is SNHLY, CDR2 FYNNEI, per germline. This CDR3 is built from 15 residues. In nucleotides, the CDR3 is TGTGCCAGCAGTGAAATGACAGGGGGCGATTCACCCCTCCACTTT. It specifies CASSEMTGGDSPLHF.

The sample holds one count of this clone. This chain uses TRBV5-6 with TRBJ1-2; TRBD1 matches at 7 bases. Unmatched junction bases numbered 13, after V lost 4 bases and J lost 4 bases. CDR1 and CDR2 from the germline V gene are SGHDT and YYEEEE. The CDR3 runs to 16 residues. CDR3 in DNA: TGTGCCAGCAGCATGACAGGGTTAGAGGGCCCCTATGGCTACACCTTC. This codes for CASSMTGLEGPYGYTF. Filled out from reference TRBV5-6 and TRBJ1-2, the complete variable domain reads DAGVTQSPTHLIKTRGQQVTLRCSPKSGHDTVSWYQQALGQGPQFIFQYYEEEERQRGNFPDRFSGHQFPNYSSELNVNALLLGDSALYLCASSMTGLEGPYGYTFGSGTRLTVV.

The chain has TRBV9 and TRBJ2-7; 7 nucleotides align to TRBD1. The CDR3 runs 14 residues. The germline V gene has CDR1 SGDLS and CDR2 YYNGEE. Losses at the gene ends were 0 bases for V and 1 base for J; bases not matched to a gene: 1. In DNA form, the CDR3 reads TGTGCCAGCAGCGTAGAGGGACAGTCCTACGAGCAGTACTTC. Its translation is CASSVEGQSYEQYF.

This chain connects TRBV2 to TRBJ2-2; 11 nucleotides align to TRBD1. Germline trimming cut 3 bases from V and 3 bases from J; bases unmatched to any gene: 3. The CDR3 is 16 amino acids. In germline, CDR1 is SNHLY, CDR2 FYNNEI. CDR3 coding DNA: TGTGCCAGCAGTGATGGACAGGGGGCCGACACCGGGGAGCTGTTTTTT. Translated, it gives CASSDGQGADTGELFF.

The rearrangement joins TRBV7-9 to TRBJ2-7; 10 bases fit TRBD2. The germline gives CDR1 SEHNR, CDR2 FQNEAQ (reference sequence). V shed 5 bases, J shed 5 bases, and the junction held 6 bases outside the gene matches. This CDR3 has 14 amino acids. In DNA, the CDR3 is TGTGCCAGCAGCCTGGGACTAGCGAAGGACGAGCAGTACTTC. It specifies CASSLGLAKDEQYF.

Concerning this clone itself: This CDR3 is also generated by other DNA sequences in the sample. The rearrangement uses TRBV9 and TRBJ1-2; D might be TRBD1 (5 bases). The CDR3 totals 14 residues. Trimming pared 4 bases from V and 0 bases from J, leaving 10 bases between. Germline V CDR1 and CDR2: SGDLS, YYNGEE. The CDR3 region has the DNA TGTGCCAGCAGCCCCTGGGACTCTAACTATGGCTACACCTTC. Amino acid sequence: CASSPWDSNYGYTF.

The chain recombines TRBV5-4 with TRBJ1-6; 9 bases fit TRBD1. The CDR3 consists of 15 residues. Germline V gene data show CDR1 as SGHNT and CDR2 as YYREEE (reference sequence). Losses at the gene ends were 5 bases for V and 6 bases for J; bases not matched to a gene: 6. The CDR3 bases are TGTGCCAGCAGTTCAAAGACAGGGGGTAATTCACCCCTCCACTTT. It yields the protein CASSSKTGGNSPLHF.

The gene calls are TRBV4-1 and TRBJ2-6; possibly TRBD1 for D (6 bases). The ends were cut back, 4 bases at V and 0 bases at J, with 7 bases in the middle. The CDR3 sequence is 15 residues long. In germline, CDR1 is MGHRA, CDR2 YSYEKL. DNA of the CDR3: TGCGCCAGCAGCCCCAGGGGCTCTGGGGCCAACGTCCTGACTTTC. This gives the protein CASSPRGSGANVLTF.

This clone was observed a single time. The V call is TRBV7-9, the J call TRBJ1-6; D perhaps matches TRBD1 (6 bases). CDR1 and CDR2 (germline): SEHNR, FQNEAQ (reference sequence). The CDR3 is 15 residues long. Trimming pared 3 bases from V and 4 bases from J, leaving 10 bases between. The CDR3 region is CASSLDRDYNSPLHF. CDR3 DNA: TGTGCCAGCAGCTTGGACAGAGATTATAATTCACCCCTCCACTTT.

This chain joins TRBV2 and TRBJ2-2, with a weak D call TRBD1 (5 bases). The ends were cut back, 4 bases at V and 0 bases at J, with 18 bases in the middle. The germline V gene encodes CDR1 SNHLY and CDR2 FYNNEI. This CDR3 has 18 amino acids. The CDR3 is CASSGRTLANANTGELFF. As DNA, the CDR3 is TGTGCCAGCAGTGGCCGGACACTCGCCAACGCGAACACCGGGGAGCTGTTTTTT.

J is TRBJ1-2 and V is TRBV5-6; 7 nucleotides match TRBD1. V dropped 4 bases and J dropped 4; count of bases not matched to a gene: 10. Germline V CDR1 and CDR2: SGHDT, YYEEEE. There are 15 residues in the CDR3. The CDR3 coding sequence is TGTGCCAGCAGCCCCGGGACAGCCGCGATCTATGGCTACACCTTC. This encodes CASSPGTAAIYGYTF.

The CDR3 loop is CASSWGGGGTDTQYF. The CDR3 coding sequence is TGTGCCAGCAGCTGGGGGGGCGGGGGGACAGATACGCAGTATTTT. The genes are TRBV7-2 and TRBJ2-3, with 8 nucleotides matching TRBD2. Trimming cost V 4 bases and J 3 bases; bases outside gene matches: 6. Germline V CDR1 and CDR2: SGHTA, FQGNSA. This CDR3 is 15 amino acids long. Full variable domain (remainder filled in from reference TRBV7-2 and TRBJ2-3): GAGVSQSPSNKVTEKGKDVELRCDPISGHTALYWYRQSLGQGLEFLIYFQGNSAPDKSGLPSDRFSAERTGGSVSTLTIQRTQQEDSAVYLCASSWGGGGTDTQYFGPGTRLTVL.

The rearrangement links TRBV9 to TRBJ2-5; 7 positions agree with TRBD2. The CDR3 totals 14 residues. Germline lookup yields CDR1 SGDLS and CDR2 YYNGEE. The V segment lost 1 base and the J segment 5 bases; nucleotides outside the gene matches: 5. The chain's CDR3 is CASSVSGGWETQYF. For the CDR3, the DNA is TGTGCCAGCAGCGTATCGGGGGGATGGGAGACCCAGTACTTC.

The chain combines TRBV2 with TRBJ2-1; D is perhaps TRBD2 (5 bases). The germline CDR1 and CDR2 sequences are SNHLY and FYNNEI. V was cut by 3 bases and J by 2 bases, with 11 bases left in between. The length of the CDR3 is 15 residues. CDR3 DNA sequence: TGTGCCAGCAGTGAGGGGAGTCGCCCCTACAATGAGCAGTTCTTC. This translates into CASSEGSRPYNEQFF. Looking up the rest from reference TRBV2 and TRBJ2-1 gives the full variable domain: EPEVTQTPSHQVTQMGQEVILRCVPISNHLYFYWYRQILGQKVEFLVSFYNNEISEKSEIFDDQFSVERPDGSNFTLKIRSTKLEDSAMYFCASSEGSRPYNEQFFGPGTRLTVL.

V is TRBV5-1 and J is TRBJ1-6, with D possibly matching TRBD1 (6 bases). Germline-derived CDR1 and CDR2 are SGHRS and YFSETQ. The CDR3 loop spans 14 amino acids. Trimming took 4 bases from V and 18 from J, leaving 23 bases between them. CDR3 sequence: CASSPEATGESDHF. The CDR3, as DNA: TGCGCCAGCAGCCCGGAGGCGACAGGAGAAAGTGACCACTTT.

This chain connects TRBV5-8 to TRBJ2-1; D is possibly TRBD1 (6 bases). The CDR3 runs to 15 residues. The germline V and J ends were trimmed by 4 bases and 8 bases, with 19 bases remaining between them. Germline V gives CDR1 SGHTS, CDR2 YDEGEE. DNA of the CDR3: TGTGCCAGCAGCCTGGGCCAGGGGCAGGTCTATGAGCAGTTCTTC. Protein sequence: CASSLGQGQVYEQFF.

This clone has a handful of counts. The genes are TRBV7-9 and TRBJ1-5; the match to TRBD1 covers 7 bases. CDR3 length equals 14 residues. V lost 5 bases, J lost 11 bases, and 12 bases stayed unmatched. Looked up from germline, CDR1 is SEHNR and CDR2 is FQNEAQ (reference sequence). The CDR3: CASSLTGKEGAQHF. Here the CDR3 DNA reads TGTGCCAGCAGCCTGACAGGGAAAGAAGGAGCCCAGCATTTT.

The chain joins TRBV5-4 to TRBJ1-1, with a tentative D call TRBD1 (5 bases). The V and J ends lost 0 bases and 4 bases respectively, with 13 bases between them. The CDR3 is 15 residues long. Looked up from germline, CDR1 is SGHNT and CDR2 is YYREEE (reference sequence). The CDR3 coding sequence is TGTGCCAGCAGCTTGGGGAACGGGGGGGGCACTGAAGCTTTCTTT. As protein: CASSLGNGGGTEAFF.

This sequence joins TRBV12-5 and TRBJ2-1; a weak D match, TRBD1 (6 bases). Trimming took off 0 bases at V and 0 bases at J, with 15 bases between the two ends. This CDR3 has 18 residues. Per germline, CDR1 LGHNT and CDR2 FRNRAP. The CDR3 nucleotides are TGTGCTAGTGGTTTGGTACAGGGATCCTATCCCTCCTACAATGAGCAGTTCTTC. Translating it yields CASGLVQGSYPSYNEQFF.

The chain is built from TRBV2 and TRBJ2-1; D ambiguous. CDR1 is SNHLY and CDR2 is FYNNEI in the germline V gene. V shed 3 bases and J shed 5 bases, with 5 bases lying between them. This CDR3 is 12 amino acids long. CDR3 loop: CASSDRHNEQFF. The DNA for the CDR3 is TGTGCCAGCAGTGACAGGCACAATGAGCAGTTCTTC.

The V and J genes are TRBV20-1 and TRBJ2-7; D is unresolved. The length of the CDR3 is 11 residues. CDR1 is DFQATT, CDR2 SNEGSKA, per germline (reference sequence). Trimming took 7 bases from V and 2 from J, leaving 9 bases between them. The CDR3 region has the DNA TGCAGTGTTGGCTCGACCTACGAGCAGTACTTC. Its protein is CSVGSTYEQYF.